The 17 T cell receptor beta chains given below trace back to one sample, sequenced in a study of blood T cell repertoires in COVID-19 (dated by TCRdb to the early 2020s). The library was generated by the immunoSEQ multiplex PCR assay. Held by TCRdb, this immuneACCESS table contains in-frame sequences only and omits some clones. Under half of the omission traces to an unresolved V gene where checked; the cause of the rest is unknown. The sample data list about 110,000 clones, and approximately 80% of these were observed just once. Of the sample, 7.5% to 10% falls within the top ten clones. Sequencing was performed on peripheral blood. The receptors originated from a woman aged 40 to 50 with acute or convalescent COVID-19.

This clone was recorded once. V is TRBV19 and J is TRBJ2-3; D possibly corresponds to TRBD1 (5 bases). Germline V gene data show CDR1 as LNHDA and CDR2 as SQIVND (reference sequence). Trimming removed 3 bases at V and 2 bases at J, with 18 bases between. This CDR3 contains 17 residues. The CDR3 DNA follows: TGTGCCAGTAGTATTGATTTAATGGGGCCCGCCACAGATACGCAGTATTTT. It yields the protein CASSIDLMGPATDTQYF.

This clone was recorded a few times. V and J are TRBV21-1 and TRBJ1-2; the table's D call, TRBD1, was not checked against the DNA. TRBV21-1 is an annotated pseudogene. The CDR3 sequence is 17 residues long. The CDR3 sequence is CASSGIPTGCRPSGYTF. In nucleotides, the CDR3 is TGTGCCAGCAGCGGAATCCCGACAGGTTGCCGGCCGAGCGGCTACACCTTC.

This chain links TRBV2 with TRBJ1-2; perhaps TRBD1 as D (6 bases). The CDR3 is made up of 13 amino acids. V lost 2 bases and J lost 6, with 10 bases in between. From germline, CDR1 is SNHLY and CDR2 FYNNEI. The CDR3 spells CASSEMAGDGYTF. CDR3 nucleotides: TGTGCCAGCAGTGAAATGGCAGGGGATGGCTACACCTTC.

The CDR3 sequence: CASSQGAGSTEAFF. DNA for the CDR3: TGTGCCAGCAGCCAAGGGGCAGGGTCCACTGAAGCTTTCTTT. This chain links TRBV3-1 (or the pseudogene TRBV3-2) with TRBJ1-1; tentatively, D is TRBD1 (5 bases). V was clipped by 1 base and J by 4 bases, with 10 bases between them. CDR1 and CDR2 (germline): LGHDT, YNNKEL (reference sequence). The CDR3 has 14 amino acids.

The chain links TRBV5-4 to TRBJ2-4, with D possibly matching TRBD2 (6 bases). V was trimmed by 3 bases and J by 1 base, leaving 17 bases between them. Germline V gene sequence: CDR1 SGHNT, CDR2 YYREEE (reference sequence). This CDR3 contains 17 residues. CDR3 nucleotides: TGTGCCAGCAGCTCAAAAGGTGGCGGGGCGGCCAAAAACATTCAGTACTTC. It translates to CASSSKGGGAAKNIQYF.

The chain employs TRBV7-9 and TRBJ1-6; D unresolved. V was clipped by 7 bases and J by 4 bases, with 11 bases between them. The germline gives CDR1 SEHNR, CDR2 FQNEAQ (reference sequence). The CDR3 sequence is 14 residues long. The CDR3: CASTAGAYNSPLHF. CDR3 DNA: TGTGCCAGCACCGCCGGAGCGTATAATTCACCCCTCCACTTT.

The chain uses TRBV6-4 and TRBJ2-2; weak D call: TRBD2 (6 bases). Trimming left V 5 bases short and J 7 bases short, with 14 bases between. This CDR3 comprises 14 residues. Per the germline V gene, CDR1 is MRHNA and CDR2 is SNTAGT. DNA of the CDR3: TGTGCCAGCAGTCGAGGCCACGGGGGCGGGGAGCTGTTTTTT. Translated, it gives CASSRGHGGGELFF.

J is TRBJ2-4 and V is TRBV6-6; a weak D match, TRBD1 (7 bases). V was pared by 0 bases and J by 6 bases, with 15 bases between. From germline, CDR1 is MNHNY and CDR2 SVGAGI (reference sequence). This CDR3 spans 16 amino acids. In nucleotides, the CDR3 is TGTGCCAGCAGTTACTCCAACCAGGGGGGCCCAAACATTCAGTACTTC. Translation gives CASSYSNQGGPNIQYF.

The chain employs TRBV27 and TRBJ2-7; D might be TRBD1 (6 bases). Deletions cut 4 bases from V and 3 bases from J, with 13 bases between. There are 14 residues in the CDR3. Germline V CDR1 and CDR2: MNHEY, SMNVEV (reference sequence). CDR3 nucleotides: TGTGCCAGCAGTTACCGGGACACTGACTACGAGCAGTACTTC. It codes for CASSYRDTDYEQYF.

This rearrangement joins TRBV5-6 to TRBJ1-3, with D possibly TRBD1 on 6 matching bases. The germline CDR1 and CDR2 sequences are SGHDT and YYEEEE. V was clipped by 1 base and J by 4 bases, with 15 bases between them. The CDR3 has 16 amino acids. The DNA of the CDR3 is TGTGCCAGCAGCTTGACGGGGGGCGCGAGGGGAAACACCATATATTTT. It encodes CASSLTGGARGNTIYF.

The chain combines TRBV19 with TRBJ1-2, with 7 bases lining up with TRBD1. CDR3 length: 15 amino acids. Germline V gives CDR1 LNHDA, CDR2 SQIVND (reference sequence). V was clipped by 5 bases and J by 3 bases; unmatched bases: 9. CDR3 DNA: TGTGCCAGTAGTTTAGGCCGGGACAGACACTATGGCTACACCTTC. Translation gives CASSLGRDRHYGYTF.

The rearrangement uses TRBV15 and TRBJ1-1, with TRBD1 as a possible D gene (6 bases). V was pared by 0 bases and J by 3 bases, with 17 bases between. The length of the CDR3 is 17 residues. CDR1 is LNHNV and CDR2 is YYDKDF in the germline V gene (reference sequence). This CDR3 reads CATSRDRGGGRDTEAFF. The CDR3 DNA follows: TGTGCCACCAGCAGAGATCGTGGGGGCGGAAGGGACACTGAAGCTTTCTTT.

J is TRBJ2-3 and V is TRBV6-2 or TRBV6-3, with 11 bases matching TRBD2. Germline V gene data show CDR1 as MNHEY and CDR2 as SVGEGT. The CDR3 runs to 14 residues. The ends lost 5 bases at V and 8 bases at J; junction bases unmatched: 6. The CDR3 region has the DNA TGTGCCAGCAGTGTAGCGGGGGGGCTCCGTACGCAGTATTTT. It is translated as CASSVAGGLRTQYF.

The chain recombines TRBV7-2 with TRBJ1-2; 7 bases line up with TRBD1. Germline V gene data show CDR1 as SGHTA and CDR2 as FQGNSA. The CDR3 has 15 amino acids. V lost 5 bases and J lost 2; bases outside the gene matches: 8. CDR3 protein: CASSTTGAGNYGYTF. CDR3 DNA: TGTGCCAGCAGCACAACAGGGGCGGGGAACTATGGCTACACCTTC.

The chain recombines TRBV6-6 with TRBJ1-5, with TRBD1 as a possible D gene (6 bases). The CDR3 has 19 amino acids. From germline, CDR1 is MNHNY and CDR2 SVGAGI (reference sequence). V was cut by 6 bases and J by 0 bases, with 24 bases left in between. This CDR3 reads CASSFFIPTGDVSNQPQHF. The CDR3 bases are TGTGCCAGCAGCTTCTTTATCCCGACAGGAGATGTTAGCAATCAGCCCCAGCATTTT.

This clone occurred a few times. The V and J genes are TRBV30 and TRBJ2-7; 11 positions match TRBD1. Germline CDR1 is GTSNPN and CDR2 is SVGIG (reference sequence). V was pared by 0 bases and J by 3 bases, with 13 bases of the junction left unmatched. This CDR3 has 18 residues. CDR3 DNA: TGTGCCTGGAGTGTAGAGGTTCCGGGACAGGGGGGATACTACGAGCAGTACTTC. This encodes CAWSVEVPGQGGYYEQYF.

V and J are TRBV7-9 and TRBJ2-5; TRBD2 is a possible D gene (6 bases). This CDR3 spans 12 amino acids. V was clipped by 3 bases and J by 5 bases, with 7 bases between them. From germline, CDR1 is SEHNR and CDR2 FQNEAQ (reference sequence). CDR3 nucleotides: TGTGCCAGCAGCTTTGCGGGGGAGACCCAGTACTTC. Protein sequence: CASSFAGETQYF.